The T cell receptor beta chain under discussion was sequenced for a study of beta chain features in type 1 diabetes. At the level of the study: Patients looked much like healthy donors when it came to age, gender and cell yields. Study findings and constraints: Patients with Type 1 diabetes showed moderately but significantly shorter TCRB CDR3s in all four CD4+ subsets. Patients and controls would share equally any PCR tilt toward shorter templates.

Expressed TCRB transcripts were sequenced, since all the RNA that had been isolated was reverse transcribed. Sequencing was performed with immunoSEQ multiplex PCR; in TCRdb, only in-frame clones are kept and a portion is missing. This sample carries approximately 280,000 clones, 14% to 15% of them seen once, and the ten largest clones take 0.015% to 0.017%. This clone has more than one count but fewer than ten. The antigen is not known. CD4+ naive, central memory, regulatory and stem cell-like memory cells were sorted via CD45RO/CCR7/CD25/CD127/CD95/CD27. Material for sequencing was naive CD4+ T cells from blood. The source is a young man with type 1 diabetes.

CDR3 residues: CSVQTSGGYNEQFF. The CDR3 DNA reads TGCAGCGTGCAGACCTCGGGAGGGTACAATGAGCAGTTCTTC. The rearrangement links TRBV29-1 to TRBJ2-1; TRBD2 aligns across 8 bases. CDR1 is SQVTM, CDR2 ANQGSEA, per germline. J gave up 4 bases and V 6 bases, and 8 bases lay outside the gene matches. This CDR3 contains 14 residues.